Following are 15 T cell receptor beta chains from one sample sequenced in a study of blood T cell repertoires in COVID-19. Clones were sequenced by immunoSEQ multiplex PCR, and TCRdb holds only the in-frame ones, with some missing. The data contain roughly 120,000 clones, 86% of them singletons. The sample was peripheral blood. These receptors were obtained from a human donor in a cohort sampled during active COVID-19.

The chain employs TRBV13 and TRBJ1-4; maybe TRBD1 (6 bases). The CDR3 runs to 12 residues. V dropped 1 base and J dropped 11 bases, with 8 bases sitting between them. Looked up from germline, CDR1 is PRHDT and CDR2 is FYEKMQ (reference sequence). The CDR3 nucleotides are TGTGCCAGCAGCTTAGCAGGGGATAAACTGTTTTTT. This gives the protein CASSLAGDKLFF.

The chain is built from TRBV2 and TRBJ2-3, with unresolved D. Germline loops: CDR1 SNHLY, CDR2 FYNNEI. V was trimmed by 5 bases and J by 1 base, leaving 13 bases between them. The CDR3 runs to 15 residues. Written as DNA, the CDR3 is TGTGCCAGCAGTCGTAGAGGCGCCGGCACAGATACGCAGTATTTT. Encoded protein: CASSRRGAGTDTQYF.

The sample holds one count of this clone. The chain links TRBV5-8 to TRBJ1-5; D gene uncertain. In germline, CDR1 is SGHTS, CDR2 YDEGEE. Trimming pared 2 bases from V and 7 bases from J, leaving 4 bases between. The CDR3 loop spans 11 amino acids. The CDR3 DNA sequence: TGTGCCAGCAGCTTAAGCCAGCCCCAGCATTTT. Translating it yields CASSLSQPQHF.

The chain couples TRBV7-9 to TRBJ2-7; no clear D gene. V was cut by 4 bases and J by 0 bases, with 10 bases left in between. Germline CDR1 is SEHNR and CDR2 is FQNEAQ (reference sequence). The CDR3 sequence is 14 residues long. The chain's CDR3 is CASSSVAVSYEQYF. For the CDR3, the DNA is TGTGCCAGCAGCTCCGTGGCGGTCTCCTACGAGCAGTACTTC.

This chain uses TRBV5-4 with TRBJ2-1; the match to TRBD1 covers 7 bases. CDR1 SGHNT and CDR2 YYREEE come from the germline V gene (reference sequence). V lost 4 bases and J lost 0; bases outside the gene matches: 13. The CDR3 consists of 18 residues. CDR3 region: CASSGLRQTGSSYNEQFF. In DNA, the CDR3 is TGTGCCAGCAGCGGGCTTCGACAGACAGGGAGCTCCTACAATGAGCAGTTCTTC.

The chain couples TRBV7-2 to TRBJ2-3, with 10 positions matching TRBD2. CDR3 size: 18 residues. CDR1 SGHTA and CDR2 FQGNSA come from the germline V gene. V shed 1 base and J 2 bases; nucleotides not matched to a gene: 9. Here the CDR3 DNA reads TGTGCCAGCAGCTTAGTGGCTAGCGGGAGTGGGGACACAGATACGCAGTATTTT. It specifies CASSLVASGSGDTDTQYF.

This clone came up a few times. This chain connects TRBV9 to TRBJ1-2; 8 positions match TRBD1. Germline-derived CDR1 and CDR2 are SGDLS and YYNGEE. This CDR3 spans 14 amino acids. V lost 4 bases and J lost 3; bases outside the gene matches: 5. The CDR3 is CASSPGTGYYGYTF. DNA for the CDR3: TGTGCCAGCAGCCCAGGGACAGGTTACTATGGCTACACCTTC.

V is TRBV5-1 and J is TRBJ2-7; 8 bases match TRBD1. Germline V gene data show CDR1 as SGHRS and CDR2 as YFSETQ. With V trimmed by 2 bases and J by 3 bases, 13 bases remained unmatched. This CDR3 region has 17 residues. This CDR3 reads CASSFSTGQGPLYEQYF. DNA for the CDR3: TGCGCCAGCAGCTTCTCGACCGGACAGGGTCCTCTCTACGAGCAGTACTTC.

J is TRBJ2-1 and V is TRBV4-1; 7 bases are shared with TRBD2. Per the germline V gene, CDR1 is MGHRA and CDR2 is YSYEKL. The CDR3 covers 18 residues. V lost 0 bases to trimming and J lost 2 bases; unmatched junction nucleotides: 10. CDR3 nucleotides: TGCGCCAGCAGCCAAGAGGGTGGCCTAGCGGTCCCCTACAATGAGCAGTTCTTC. Its translation: CASSQEGGLAVPYNEQFF.

The gene calls are TRBV5-1 and TRBJ2-3, with 7 bases matching TRBD2. The CDR3 consists of 15 residues. The trim removed 4 bases at V and 4 bases at J, leaving 9 bases unmatched. Germline-derived CDR1 and CDR2 are SGHRS and YFSETQ. CDR3 DNA sequence: TGCGCCAGCAGCCAGGGAGGGGCGAACGCAGATACGCAGTATTTT. It specifies CASSQGGANADTQYF. The complete variable domain, with remaining parts taken from reference TRBV5-1 and TRBJ2-3, reads KAGVTQTPRYLIKTRGQQVTLSCSPISGHRSVSWYQQTPGQGLQFLFEYFSETQRNKGNFPGRFSGRQFSNSRSEMNVSTLELGDSALYLCASSQGGANADTQYFGPGTRLTVL.

The J gene is TRBJ2-7, the V gene TRBV19; D remains ambiguous. Germline lookup yields CDR1 LNHDA and CDR2 SQIVND (reference sequence). The CDR3 runs 12 residues. V lost 4 bases to trimming and J lost 2 bases, with 6 bases between them. The CDR3 DNA reads as TGTGCCAGTAGTAGCGAAACCTACGAGCAGTACTTC. As protein: CASSSETYEQYF.

The V gene is TRBV6-2 or TRBV6-3, the J gene TRBJ2-3, with TRBD2 as a possible D gene (5 bases). V was trimmed by 0 bases and J by 0 bases, leaving 16 bases between them. Germline V gene data show CDR1 as MNHEY and CDR2 as SVGEGT. CDR3 length: 18 amino acids. CDR3 region: CASSYSKVWRVSTDTQYF. As DNA, the CDR3 is TGTGCCAGCAGTTACTCGAAGGTTTGGCGGGTGAGCACAGATACGCAGTATTTT.

To note about this clone: A junction boundary mismatches the germline segment, possibly from a read error. V is TRBV11-2 and J is TRBJ1-1, with D tentatively TRBD1 (5 bases). CDR1 SGHAT and CDR2 FQNNGV come from the germline V gene. This CDR3 spans 14 amino acids. In DNA form, the CDR3 reads TGTGCCAGCAGCCGGGCTGGGGGGGAAACACACGGGCGTTGG. It yields the protein CASSRAGGETHGRW. The entire variable domain, with the rest obtained from reference TRBV11-2 and TRBJ1-1, is as follows: EAGVAQSPRYKIIEKRQSVAFWCNPISGHATLYWYQQILGQGPKLLIQFQNNGVVDDSQLPKDRFSAERLKGVDSTLKIQPAKLEDSAVYLCASSRAGGETHGRWGQGTRLTVV.

On this clone: The DNA is left out, because the CDR3 cannot be placed on it with certainty; the CDR3 is given as TCRdb lists it. The CDR3 spells CASSKVVGTGSSYEQYF. The rearrangement uses TRBV21-1 and TRBJ2-7; TRBD1 is taken as the D call from the table, unchecked against the DNA. TRBV21-1 is listed as a pseudogene. The CDR3 numbers 17 amino acids, ends counted.

The V gene is TRBV30, the J gene TRBJ2-7; 12 bases are shared with TRBD2. The CDR3 covers 16 residues. Germline CDR1 reads GTSNPN; CDR2 reads SVGIG (reference sequence). The V segment lost 5 bases and the J segment 3 bases; nucleotides outside the gene matches: 11. CDR3 bases: TGTGCCTGGCCTCCTTGTCTAGCGGGAGGGGTCTACGAGCAGTACTTC. Translating it yields CAWPPCLAGGVYEQYF.